This T cell receptor beta chain was identified in a study of beta chain features in type 1 diabetes. Whole-study results and caveats: TCRB CDR3 length was moderately but significantly reduced in all four CD4+ subsets of Type 1 diabetes patients. cDNA-based sequencing might over-represent cells highly expressing TCR.

This CDR3 is 14 amino acids long. Trimming took off 5 bases at V and 2 bases at J, with 12 bases between the two ends. Germline lookup yields CDR1 MNHEY and CDR2 SVGAGI. The entirety of the isolated RNA underwent reverse transcription, so expressed TCRB transcripts were sequenced. Naive, central memory and regulatory T cell samples averaged about 3.57 million immunoSEQ reads each. Assay: immunoSEQ multiplex PCR; the TCRdb copy retains only in-frame clones and omits some. The table records under 800,000 clones, about 14% of them present only once. Notes on this clone: Its antigen is currently unknown.

The chain carries TRBV6-5 and TRBJ1-1; possibly TRBD1 for D (6 bases). This receptor was identified in a man younger than 35 in good health. The sample taken for sequencing was naive CD4+ T cells from blood. As DNA, the CDR3 is TGTGCCAGCAGTGACAGGACACTTAACACTGAAGCTTTCTTT. It codes for CASSDRTLNTEAFF.